Below are 21 T cell receptor beta chains sequenced from a single sample in a study of cytomegalovirus exposure and HLA in healthy donors. PCR amplification relied on 60 Vbeta primers (plus 13 Jbeta primers). Data came from immunoSEQ multiplex PCR; TCRdb stores just in-frame clones and leaves some out. Of over 150,000 clones listed, less than 85% are singletons. Sample: PBMCs. These receptors were obtained from a boy younger than 10 in good health and CMV-seronegative.

The CDR3, as DNA: TGTGCCAGCAGCTTTAGTCTAACTGAAAAACTGTTTTTT. The encoded protein is CASSFSLTEKLFF. The chain uses TRBV5-6 and TRBJ1-4; no definite D call. This CDR3 spans 13 amino acids. In germline, CDR1 is SGHDT, CDR2 YYEEEE. Deletions cut 2 bases from V and 7 bases from J, with 9 bases between.

This rearrangement joins TRBV28 to TRBJ2-1; D is perhaps TRBD2 (6 bases). CDR1 and CDR2 from the germline V gene are MDHEN and SYDVKM. CDR3 length: 13 residues. Trimming cost V 4 bases and J 10 bases, with 14 bases left between them. CDR3: CASSSLRLEEQFF. DNA of the CDR3: TGTGCCAGCAGTTCCCTGAGACTAGAAGAGCAGTTCTTC.

This CDR3 is CASSEAWAGGYNEQFF. The CDR3 DNA reads as TGTGCCAGCAGTGAAGCGTGGGCGGGAGGGTACAATGAGCAGTTCTTC. The gene calls are TRBV6-1 and TRBJ2-1; TRBD2 aligns across 9 bases. Germline V gene lookup returns CDR1 MNHNS and CDR2 SASEGT. After removal of 0 bases from V and 4 bases from J, the junction contained 4 bases not matched to a gene. The CDR3 is made up of 16 amino acids.

This sequence joins TRBV5-1 and TRBJ2-3; no clear D. V was shortened by 4 bases and J by 0 bases, with 18 bases between the two germline ends. The CDR3 sequence is 17 residues long. The germline CDR1 and CDR2 sequences are SGHRS and YFSETQ. CDR3 nucleotide sequence: TGCGCCAGCAGCCTGGGTCCTAGTGCTACTAGCACAGATACGCAGTATTTT. Its translation: CASSLGPSATSTDTQYF.

V and J are TRBV28 and TRBJ2-3; TRBD2 might be the D (6 bases). V shed 2 bases and J shed 8 bases, with 11 bases lying between them. The V gene's germline CDR1 is MDHEN and CDR2 SYDVKM. CDR3 size: 13 residues. CDR3 sequence: CASSLDISGTQYF. The CDR3 DNA follows: TGTGCCAGCAGTTTAGACATTAGCGGTACGCAGTATTTT.

V and J are TRBV2 and TRBJ1-3; 9 nucleotides agree with TRBD1. The CDR3 is 15 residues long. Trimming took 6 bases from V and 2 from J; bases not matched to a gene: 5. Looked up from germline, CDR1 is SNHLY and CDR2 is FYNNEI. CDR3 region: CASSGDRVTGNTIYF. CDR3 nucleotide sequence: TGTGCCAGCAGCGGGGACAGGGTTACTGGAAACACCATATATTTT. Drawing the rest from reference TRBV2 and TRBJ1-3, the complete variable domain is EPEVTQTPSHQVTQMGQEVILRCVPISNHLYFYWYRQILGQKVEFLVSFYNNEISEKSEIFDDQFSVERPDGSNFTLKIRSTKLEDSAMYFCASSGDRVTGNTIYFGEGSWLTVV.

DNA for the CDR3: TGCGCCAGCAGCCAAGTCCTAACGGGGGGCTCCAATGAGCAGTTCTTC. Translating gives CASSQVLTGGSNEQFF. V is TRBV4-1 and J is TRBJ2-1, with D maybe TRBD2 (7 bases). V was shortened by 1 base and J by 6 bases, with 16 bases between the two germline ends. The CDR3 length is 16 residues. CDR1 is MGHRA and CDR2 is YSYEKL in the germline V gene.

The chain carries TRBV18 and TRBJ2-2, with D perhaps TRBD2 (6 bases). V lost 10 bases to trimming and J lost 0 bases, with 15 bases between them. From germline, CDR1 is KGHSH and CDR2 LQKENI. CDR3 size: 15 residues. CDR3 protein: CATSPSDSNTGELFF. CDR3 nucleotides: TGTGCCACCTCCCCTAGCGATTCGAACACCGGGGAGCTGTTTTTT.

The gene calls are TRBV9 and TRBJ1-3; possible D gene TRBD1, 5 bases. The V and J ends lost 4 bases and 0 bases respectively, with 20 bases between them. The CDR3 consists of 18 residues. The V gene's germline CDR1 is SGDLS and CDR2 YYNGEE. The CDR3 region has the DNA TGTGCCAGCAGCTCCACCAATCCGACAGATAGCTCTGGAAACACCATATATTTT. Amino acid sequence: CASSSTNPTDSSGNTIYF.

This chain joins TRBV7-9 and TRBJ2-7; a possible D gene is TRBD2 (5 bases). The V gene's germline CDR1 is SEHNR and CDR2 FQNEAQ (reference sequence). Trimming took 5 bases from V and 8 from J, leaving 13 bases between them. The CDR3 runs to 12 residues. The DNA of the CDR3 is TGTGCCAGCAGCCCCGAGGCGGGTAAGCAGTACTTC. This translates into CASSPEAGKQYF.

V usage is TRBV6-4 and J usage is TRBJ1-1, with a tentative D call TRBD1 (5 bases). The CDR3 length is 14 residues. V was clipped by 6 bases and J by 3 bases, with 14 bases between them. Germline CDR1 MRHNA, CDR2 SNTAGT. The CDR3 loop reads CASRNYQGHTEAFF. Written as DNA, the CDR3 is TGTGCCAGCAGGAATTACCAGGGCCACACTGAAGCTTTCTTT.

V gene TRBV5-4 combines with J gene TRBJ2-5, with 7 positions matching TRBD1. The CDR3 loop spans 15 amino acids. The germline V gene encodes CDR1 SGHNT and CDR2 YYREEE (reference sequence). The ends lost 5 bases at V and 2 bases at J; junction bases unmatched: 9. The CDR3 loop is CASRRTGWGQETQYF. In DNA form, the CDR3 reads TGTGCCAGCAGGAGGACAGGCTGGGGTCAAGAGACCCAGTACTTC. The full variable domain, its missing parts supplied by reference TRBV5-4 and TRBJ2-5, is ETGVTQSPTHLIKTRGQQVTLRCSSQSGHNTVSWYQQALGQGPQFIFQYYREEENGRGNFPPRFSGLQFPNYSSELNVNALELDDSALYLCASRRTGWGQETQYFGPGTRLLVL.

The rearrangement uses TRBV7-9 and TRBJ2-1, with D tentatively TRBD1 (6 bases). The germline V gene encodes CDR1 SEHNR and CDR2 FQNEAQ (reference sequence). This CDR3 contains 12 residues. Deletions cut 5 bases from V and 7 bases from J, with 9 bases between. CDR3 sequence: CASSKQGNEQFF. The DNA for the CDR3 is TGTGCCAGCAGCAAACAGGGAAATGAGCAGTTCTTC.

This rearrangement joins TRBV5-4 to TRBJ1-1; TRBD1 is a possible D gene (6 bases). This CDR3 contains 14 residues. Deletions cut 4 bases from V and 1 base from J, with 11 bases between. Looked up from germline, CDR1 is SGHNT and CDR2 is YYREEE (reference sequence). CDR3 residues: CASSDKTGNTEAFF. The CDR3, as DNA: TGTGCCAGCAGCGATAAGACAGGGAACACTGAAGCTTTCTTT.

The CDR3 DNA reads TGTGCCAGCAACTCTATAGTCGGGAGGGAAAAACTGTTTTTT. It yields the protein CASNSIVGREKLFF. The genes are TRBV2 and TRBJ1-4; D is ambiguous. Germline CDR1 is SNHLY and CDR2 is FYNNEI. CDR3 length: 14 residues. The V gene lost 7 bases and the J gene lost 8 bases, with 17 bases spanning the gap.

CDR3: CATRLANEQFF. The DNA of the CDR3 is TGTGCCACACGACTAGCCAATGAGCAGTTCTTC. The chain recombines TRBV2 with TRBJ2-1; 7 bases are a match to TRBD2. Germline V lookup: CDR1 SNHLY, CDR2 FYNNEI. With 10 bases clipped from V and 6 bases from J, the junction kept 3 bases outside the gene matches. This CDR3 has 11 residues.

The rearrangement joins TRBV4-1 to TRBJ1-5; D gene unclear. The germline V gene encodes CDR1 MGHRA and CDR2 YSYEKL. Trimming pared 4 bases from V and 6 bases from J, leaving 19 bases between. The CDR3 spans 16 residues. The CDR3 bases are TGCGCCAGCAGCCCGCACGTAGCGTCAAGTACTCAGCCCCAGCATTTT. Protein sequence: CASSPHVASSTQPQHF.

V and J are TRBV28 and TRBJ1-5; D remains ambiguous. Germline-derived CDR1 and CDR2 are MDHEN and SYDVKM. Trimming pared 2 bases from V and 5 bases from J, leaving 10 bases between. The CDR3 covers 14 residues. The CDR3 here is CASSLPGGDQPQHF. CDR3 DNA: TGTGCCAGCAGTTTACCGGGCGGGGATCAGCCCCAGCATTTT.

V gene TRBV5-1 combines with J gene TRBJ1-1, with TRBD1 as a possible D gene (5 bases). Trimming took off 4 bases at V and 3 bases at J, with 19 bases between the two ends. Germline V gene data show CDR1 as SGHRS and CDR2 as YFSETQ. CDR3 length equals 16 residues. DNA for the CDR3: TGCGCCAGCAGCCCTCGGGGGGAGGTCCGGGACACTGAAGCTTTCTTT. It codes for CASSPRGEVRDTEAFF.

This chain links TRBV18 with TRBJ1-6; TRBD1 might be the D (6 bases). V lost 6 bases to trimming and J lost 6 bases, with 15 bases between them. There are 15 residues in the CDR3. Germline V CDR1 and CDR2: KGHSH, LQKENI. The CDR3 is CASSQQGTGNSPLHF. DNA of the CDR3: TGTGCCAGCTCCCAACAGGGTACGGGTAATTCACCCCTCCACTTT.

This chain joins TRBV5-4 and TRBJ1-1; D may be TRBD1 (5 bases). CDR1 is SGHNT, CDR2 YYREEE, per germline (reference sequence). V was pared by 2 bases and J by 6 bases, with 17 bases between. The CDR3 consists of 15 residues. CDR3 residues: CASSLSGRGLAEAFF. The CDR3 region has the DNA TGTGCCAGCAGCTTATCAGGGAGGGGTTTGGCTGAAGCTTTCTTT.